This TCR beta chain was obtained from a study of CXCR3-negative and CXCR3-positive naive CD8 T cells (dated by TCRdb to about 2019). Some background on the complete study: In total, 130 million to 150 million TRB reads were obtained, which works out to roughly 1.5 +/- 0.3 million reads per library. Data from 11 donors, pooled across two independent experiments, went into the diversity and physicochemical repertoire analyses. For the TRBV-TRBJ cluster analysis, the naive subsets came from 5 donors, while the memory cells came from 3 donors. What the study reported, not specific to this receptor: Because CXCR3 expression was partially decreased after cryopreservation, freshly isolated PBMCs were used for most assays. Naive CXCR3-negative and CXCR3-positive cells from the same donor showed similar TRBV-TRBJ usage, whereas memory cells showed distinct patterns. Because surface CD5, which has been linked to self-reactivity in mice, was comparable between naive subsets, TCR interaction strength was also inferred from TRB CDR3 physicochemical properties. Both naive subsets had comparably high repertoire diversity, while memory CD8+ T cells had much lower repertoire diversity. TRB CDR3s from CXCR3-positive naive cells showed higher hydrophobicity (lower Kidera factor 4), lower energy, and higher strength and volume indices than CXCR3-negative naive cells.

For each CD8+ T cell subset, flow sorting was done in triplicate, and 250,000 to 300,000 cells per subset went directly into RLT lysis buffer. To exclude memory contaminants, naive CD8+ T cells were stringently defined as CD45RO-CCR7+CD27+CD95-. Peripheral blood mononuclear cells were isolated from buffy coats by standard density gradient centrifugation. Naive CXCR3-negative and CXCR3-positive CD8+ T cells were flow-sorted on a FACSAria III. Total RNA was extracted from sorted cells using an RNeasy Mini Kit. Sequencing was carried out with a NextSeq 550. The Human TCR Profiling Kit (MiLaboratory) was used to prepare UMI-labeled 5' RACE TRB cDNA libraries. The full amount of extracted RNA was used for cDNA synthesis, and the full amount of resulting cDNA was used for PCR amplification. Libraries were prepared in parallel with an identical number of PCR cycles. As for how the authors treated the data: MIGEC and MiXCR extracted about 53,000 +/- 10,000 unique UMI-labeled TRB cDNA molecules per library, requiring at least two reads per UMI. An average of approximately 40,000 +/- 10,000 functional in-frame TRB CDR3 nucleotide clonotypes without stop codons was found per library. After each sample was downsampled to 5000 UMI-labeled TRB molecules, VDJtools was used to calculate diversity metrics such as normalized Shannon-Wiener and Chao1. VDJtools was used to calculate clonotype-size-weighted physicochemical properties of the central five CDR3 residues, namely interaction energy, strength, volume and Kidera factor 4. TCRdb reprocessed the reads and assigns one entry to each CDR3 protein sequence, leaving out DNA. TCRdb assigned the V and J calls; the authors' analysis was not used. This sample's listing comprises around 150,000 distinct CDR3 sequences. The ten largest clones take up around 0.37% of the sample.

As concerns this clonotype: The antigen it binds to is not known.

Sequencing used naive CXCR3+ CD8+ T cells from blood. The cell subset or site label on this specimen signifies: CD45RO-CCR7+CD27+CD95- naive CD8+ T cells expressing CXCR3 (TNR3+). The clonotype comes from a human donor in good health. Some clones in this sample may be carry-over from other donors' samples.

The CDR3 protein is CASSLATEAFF. The rearrangement combines TRBV5-4 with TRBJ1-1. CDR1 and CDR2 are drawn from the germline V gene (reference sequence): SGHNT, YYREEE. From the cysteine through the phenylalanine, the CDR3 covers 11 amino acids. No coding sequence is recorded.